Below, 13 T cell receptor beta chains from the same sample are listed, as sequenced in a study of cytomegalovirus exposure and HLA in healthy donors. Primers: 60 Vbeta forward and 13 Jbeta reverse. The table came from immunoSEQ multiplex PCR; TCRdb's copy has only in-frame clones and leaves some out. The sample yields fewer than 150,000 clones, about 79% seen once. The sample consisted of PBMCs. The receptor set was obtained from a male donor in good health and CMV-seronegative.

The chain employs TRBV9 and TRBJ2-3; 11 bases agree with TRBD2. This CDR3 spans 16 amino acids. V shed 3 bases, J shed 2 bases, and the junction held 5 bases outside the gene matches. CDR1 is SGDLS and CDR2 is YYNGEE in the germline V gene. CDR3 sequence: CASSALAGGDTDTQYF. CDR3 nucleotide sequence: TGTGCCAGCAGCGCCCTAGCGGGAGGAGACACAGATACGCAGTATTTT.

This chain joins TRBV2 and TRBJ1-1, with TRBD1 as a possible D gene (5 bases). The CDR3 is 16 amino acids. Germline V CDR1 and CDR2: SNHLY, FYNNEI. V lost 8 bases and J lost 3, with 22 bases in between. Here the CDR3 DNA reads TGTGCCAGCCCGGGCCCACGGGGGAGCGGAGACACTGAAGCTTTCTTT. Amino acids: CASPGPRGSGDTEAFF.

V is TRBV13 and J is TRBJ2-7; possible D gene TRBD2, 7 bases. The germline CDR1 and CDR2 sequences are PRHDT and FYEKMQ (reference sequence). V was trimmed by 5 bases and J by 6 bases, leaving 20 bases between them. The CDR3 runs 15 residues. CDR3 sequence: CASSPTGGEGVEQYF. The CDR3 DNA reads TGTGCCAGCAGCCCGACTGGGGGGGAGGGGGTCGAGCAGTACTTC. Combining the CDR3 with reference TRBV13 and TRBJ2-7 gives the whole variable domain AAGVIQSPRHLIKEKRETATLKCYPIPRHDTVYWYQQGPGQDPQFLISFYEKMQSDKGSIPDRFSAQQFSDYHSELNMSSLELGDSALYFCASSPTGGEGVEQYFGPGTRLTVT.

This rearrangement joins TRBV7-9 to TRBJ2-3; tentative D call: TRBD2 (5 bases). CDR1 and CDR2 from the germline V gene are SEHNR and FQNEAQ (reference sequence). V was pared by 8 bases and J by 3 bases, with 15 bases between. The CDR3 runs 14 residues. The chain's CDR3 is CASAPGEGTDTQYF. In DNA form, the CDR3 reads TGTGCCAGCGCCCCTGGCGAGGGAACAGATACGCAGTATTTT.

The chain has TRBV21-1 and TRBJ1-1; the table's D gene call, TRBD1, was not cross checked with the DNA. TRBV21-1 is labeled a pseudogene. The length of the CDR3 is 14 residues. This CDR3 reads CASRNGQWNTEAFF. The CDR3 nucleotides are TGTGCCAGCAGAAACGGACAGTGGAACACTGAAGCTTTCTTT.

This chain joins TRBV7-2 and TRBJ2-5; no reliable D call. From germline, CDR1 is SGHTA and CDR2 FQGNSA. The CDR3 extends over 14 amino acids. Trimming stripped 0 bases from V and 8 bases from J, with 13 bases between. The chain's CDR3 is CASSLAQERRTQYF. CDR3 coding DNA: TGTGCCAGCAGCTTAGCGCAGGAAAGGCGAACCCAGTACTTC.

CDR3 bases: TGTGCCAGCAGCTTAGGGGGGGACGGCTACACCTTC. This gives the protein CASSLGGDGYTF. The chain links TRBV7-9 to TRBJ1-2, with D maybe TRBD1 (5 bases). The CDR3 contains 12 residues. Looked up from germline, CDR1 is SEHNR and CDR2 is FQNEAQ (reference sequence). Trimming removed 1 base at V and 8 bases at J, with 8 bases between.

This clone was detected once. V is TRBV27 and J is TRBJ2-2; TRBD2 matches 8 bases. The CDR3 totals 15 residues. With 4 bases clipped from V and 1 base from J, the junction kept 2 bases outside the gene matches. Per germline, CDR1 MNHEY and CDR2 SMNVEV (reference sequence). This CDR3 is CASSSSGRNTGELFF. The DNA for the CDR3 is TGTGCCAGCAGTTCCAGCGGGAGGAACACCGGGGAGCTGTTTTTT.

V is TRBV5-4 and J is TRBJ2-1; 10 bases map to TRBD2. The germline V gene encodes CDR1 SGHNT and CDR2 YYREEE (reference sequence). The CDR3 extends over 13 amino acids. V was pared by 0 bases and J by 9 bases, with 0 bases of the junction left unmatched. CDR3 sequence (DNA): TGTGCCAGCAGCTTGGGACTAGCGGGTGAGCAGTTCTTC. Amino acid sequence: CASSLGLAGEQFF.

The chain employs TRBV27 and TRBJ1-2; D possibly corresponds to TRBD1 (6 bases). CDR1 and CDR2 from the germline V gene are MNHEY and SMNVEV (reference sequence). V lost 0 bases, J lost 6 bases, and 14 bases lay in between. The CDR3 has 15 residues. The CDR3 reads CASSLSLGAPHGYTF. The CDR3 DNA follows: TGTGCCAGCAGTTTATCCCTGGGGGCGCCCCATGGCTACACCTTC.

The genes are TRBV6-5 and TRBJ1-1; D is possibly TRBD1 (6 bases). V gave up 0 bases and J gave up 5 bases, with 16 bases separating them. Germline assignment: CDR1 MNHEY and CDR2 SVGAGI. This CDR3 is built from 16 residues. CDR3 region: CASSYSGLGADTEAFF. As DNA, the CDR3 is TGTGCCAGCAGTTACTCGGGCCTGGGGGCGGATACTGAAGCTTTCTTT.

The gene calls are TRBV5-4 and TRBJ2-6, with D uncertain. The CDR3 covers 14 residues. Between the trimmed V and J ends, which lost 0 bases and 3 bases, there was a span of 4 bases. In germline, CDR1 is SGHNT, CDR2 YYREEE (reference sequence). This CDR3 reads CASSLDSGANVLTF. In DNA, the CDR3 is TGTGCCAGCAGCTTGGACAGTGGGGCCAACGTCCTGACTTTC.

The V call is TRBV19, the J call TRBJ2-1; a possible D gene is TRBD2 (5 bases). The CDR3 covers 15 residues. The germline V and J ends were trimmed by 7 bases and 2 bases, with 15 bases remaining between them. CDR1 and CDR2 (germline): LNHDA, SQIVND (reference sequence). CDR3 in DNA: TGTGCCAGTACCTCGGGGTCTGGACCCTACAATGAGCAGTTCTTC. This encodes CASTSGSGPYNEQFF.